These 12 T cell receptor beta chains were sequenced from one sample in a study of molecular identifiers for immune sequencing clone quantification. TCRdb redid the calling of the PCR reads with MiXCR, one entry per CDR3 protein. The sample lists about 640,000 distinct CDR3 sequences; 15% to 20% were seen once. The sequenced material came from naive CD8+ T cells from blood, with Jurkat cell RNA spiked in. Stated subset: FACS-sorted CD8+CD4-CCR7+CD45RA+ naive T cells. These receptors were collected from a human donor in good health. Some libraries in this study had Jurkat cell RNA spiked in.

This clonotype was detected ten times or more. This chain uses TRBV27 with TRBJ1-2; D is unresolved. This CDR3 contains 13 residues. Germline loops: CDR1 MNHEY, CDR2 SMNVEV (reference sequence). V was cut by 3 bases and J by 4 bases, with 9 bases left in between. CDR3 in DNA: TGTGCCAGCAGTTTTGGGCAGTCCTATGGCTACACCTTC. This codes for CASSFGQSYGYTF.

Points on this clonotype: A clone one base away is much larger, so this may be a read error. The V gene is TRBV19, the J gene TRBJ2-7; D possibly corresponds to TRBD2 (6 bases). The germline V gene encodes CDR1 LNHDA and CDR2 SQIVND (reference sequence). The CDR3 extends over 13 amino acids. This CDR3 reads CASSSLPGVERYF. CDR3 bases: TGTGCCAGTAGTTCACTCCCGGGAGTGGAGCGGTACTTC.

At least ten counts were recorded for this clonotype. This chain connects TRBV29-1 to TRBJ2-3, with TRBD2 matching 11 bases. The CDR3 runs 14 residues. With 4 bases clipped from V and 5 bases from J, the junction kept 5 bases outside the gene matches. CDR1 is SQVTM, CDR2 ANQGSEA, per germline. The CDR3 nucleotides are TGCAGCGTTGTAACTAGCGGGGGCGTAGATACGCAGTATTTT. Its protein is CSVVTSGGVDTQYF.

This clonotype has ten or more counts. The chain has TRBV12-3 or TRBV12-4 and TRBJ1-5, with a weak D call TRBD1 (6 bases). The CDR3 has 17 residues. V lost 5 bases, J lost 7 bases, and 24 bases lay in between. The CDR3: CASSTLEAGAEVQPQHF. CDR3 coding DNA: TGTGCCAGCAGTACCCTGGAAGCAGGGGCGGAGGTACAGCCCCAGCATTTT.

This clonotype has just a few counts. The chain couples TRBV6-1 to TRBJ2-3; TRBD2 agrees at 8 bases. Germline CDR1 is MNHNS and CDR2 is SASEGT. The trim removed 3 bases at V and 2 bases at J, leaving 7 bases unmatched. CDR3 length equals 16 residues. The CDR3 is CASSEGVAGITDTQYF. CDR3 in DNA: TGTGCCAGCAGTGAGGGAGTAGCGGGGATCACAGATACGCAGTATTTT.

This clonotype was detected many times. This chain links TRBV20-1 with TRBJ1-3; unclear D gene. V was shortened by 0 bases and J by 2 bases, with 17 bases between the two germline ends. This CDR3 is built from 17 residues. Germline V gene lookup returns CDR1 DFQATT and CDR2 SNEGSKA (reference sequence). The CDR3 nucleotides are TGCAGTGCTAGAGATGGGTTAAGCGTTCGAGCTGGAAACACCATATATTTT. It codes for CSARDGLSVRAGNTIYF.

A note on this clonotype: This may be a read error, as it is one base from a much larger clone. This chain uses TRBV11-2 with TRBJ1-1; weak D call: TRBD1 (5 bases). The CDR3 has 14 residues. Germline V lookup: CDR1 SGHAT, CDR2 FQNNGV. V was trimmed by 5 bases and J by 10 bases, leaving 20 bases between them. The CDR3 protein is CASSTTGTNPGAFF. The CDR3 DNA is TGTGCCAGCAGCACAACCGGGACCAACCCTGGAGCTTTCTTT. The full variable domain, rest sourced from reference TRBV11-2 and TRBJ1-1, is EAGVAQSPRYKIIEKRQSVAFWCNPISGHATLYWYQQILGQGPKLLIQFQNNGVVDDSQLPKDRFSAERLKGVDSTLKIQPAKLEDSAVYLCASSTTGTNPGAFFGQGTRLTVV.

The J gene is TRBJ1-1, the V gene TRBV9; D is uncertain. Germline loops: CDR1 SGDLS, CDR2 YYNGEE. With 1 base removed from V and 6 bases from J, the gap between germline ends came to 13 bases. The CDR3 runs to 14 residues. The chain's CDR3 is CASSVTSEGAEAFF. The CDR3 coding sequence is TGTGCCAGCAGCGTAACATCAGAGGGCGCTGAAGCTTTCTTT.

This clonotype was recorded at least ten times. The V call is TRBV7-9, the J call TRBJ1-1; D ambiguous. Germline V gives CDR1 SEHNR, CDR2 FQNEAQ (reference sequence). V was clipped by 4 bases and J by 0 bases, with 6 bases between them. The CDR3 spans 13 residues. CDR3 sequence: CASSSDMNTEAFF. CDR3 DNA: TGTGCCAGCAGCTCCGACATGAACACTGAAGCTTTCTTT.

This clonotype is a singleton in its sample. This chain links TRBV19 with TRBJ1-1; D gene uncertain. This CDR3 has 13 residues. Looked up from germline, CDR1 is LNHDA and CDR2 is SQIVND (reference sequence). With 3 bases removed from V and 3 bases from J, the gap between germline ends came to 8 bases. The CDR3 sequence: CASSILRDTEAFF. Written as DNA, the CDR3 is TGTGCCAGTAGTATCCTCCGGGACACTGAAGCTTTCTTT.

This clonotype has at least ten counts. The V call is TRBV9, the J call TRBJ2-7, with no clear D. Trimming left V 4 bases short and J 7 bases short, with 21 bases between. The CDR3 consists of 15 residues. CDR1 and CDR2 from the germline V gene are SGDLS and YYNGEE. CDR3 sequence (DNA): TGTGCCAGCAGCTCTTCGGGTAGTGGGATGGGGGAGCAGTACTTC. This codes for CASSSSGSGMGEQYF.

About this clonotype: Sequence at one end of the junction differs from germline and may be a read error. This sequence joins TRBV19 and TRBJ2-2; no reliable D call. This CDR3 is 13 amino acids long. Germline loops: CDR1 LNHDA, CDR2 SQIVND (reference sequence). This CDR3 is CASGIDHTGELFF. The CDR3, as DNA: TGTGCCAGTGGTATAGATCACACCGGGGAGCTGTTTTTT.